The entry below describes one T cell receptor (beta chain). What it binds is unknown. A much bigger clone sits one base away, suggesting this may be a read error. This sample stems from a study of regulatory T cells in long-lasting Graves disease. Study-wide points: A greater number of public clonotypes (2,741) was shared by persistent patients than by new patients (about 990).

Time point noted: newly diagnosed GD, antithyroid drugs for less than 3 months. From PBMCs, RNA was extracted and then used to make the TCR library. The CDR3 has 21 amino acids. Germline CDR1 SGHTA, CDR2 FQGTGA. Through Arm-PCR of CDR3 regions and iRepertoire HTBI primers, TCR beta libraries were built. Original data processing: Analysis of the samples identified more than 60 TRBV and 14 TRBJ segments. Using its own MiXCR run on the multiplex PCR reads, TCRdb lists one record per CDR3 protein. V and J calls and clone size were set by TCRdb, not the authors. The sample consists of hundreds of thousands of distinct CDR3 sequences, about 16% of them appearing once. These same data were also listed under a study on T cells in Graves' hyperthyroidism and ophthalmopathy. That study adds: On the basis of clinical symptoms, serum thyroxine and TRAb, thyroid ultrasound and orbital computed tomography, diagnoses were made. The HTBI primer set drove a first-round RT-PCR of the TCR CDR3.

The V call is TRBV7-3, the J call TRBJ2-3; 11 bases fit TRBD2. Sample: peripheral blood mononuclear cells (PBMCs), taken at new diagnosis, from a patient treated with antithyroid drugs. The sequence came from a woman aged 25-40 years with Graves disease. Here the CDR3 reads CVSSIKGLTSGSGSQPHTQYF. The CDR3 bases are TGTGTCAGCAGCATCAAGGGGTTAACTAGCGGGAGCGGCTCTCAACCCCATACGCAGTATTTT.